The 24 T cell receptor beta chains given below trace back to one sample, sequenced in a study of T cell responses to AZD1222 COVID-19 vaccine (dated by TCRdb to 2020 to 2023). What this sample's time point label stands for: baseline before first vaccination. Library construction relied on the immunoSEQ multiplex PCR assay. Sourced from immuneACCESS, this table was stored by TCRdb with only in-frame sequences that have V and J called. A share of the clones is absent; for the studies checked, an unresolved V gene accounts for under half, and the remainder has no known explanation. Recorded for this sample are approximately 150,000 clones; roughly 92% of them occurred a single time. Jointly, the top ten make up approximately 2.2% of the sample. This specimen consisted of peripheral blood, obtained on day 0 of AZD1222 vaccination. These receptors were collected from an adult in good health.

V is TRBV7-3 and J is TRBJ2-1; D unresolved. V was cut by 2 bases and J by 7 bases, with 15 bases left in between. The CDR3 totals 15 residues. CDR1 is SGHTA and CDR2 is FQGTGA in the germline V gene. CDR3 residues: CASSLWKAPGNEQFF. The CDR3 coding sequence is TGTGCCAGCAGCTTATGGAAGGCCCCGGGTAATGAGCAGTTCTTC. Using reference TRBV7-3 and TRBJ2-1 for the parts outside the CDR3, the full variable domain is GAGVSQTPSNKVTEKGKYVELRCDPISGHTALYWYRQSLGQGPEFLIYFQGTGAADDSGLPNDRFFAVRPEGSVSTLKIQRTERGDSAVYLCASSLWKAPGNEQFFGPGTRLTVL.

DNA for the CDR3: TGCAGCGTCGGAGGGACGGATCAAGAGACCCAGTACTTC. It specifies CSVGGTDQETQYF. The chain is built from TRBV29-1 and TRBJ2-5; the D gene is possibly TRBD2 (6 bases). This CDR3 is 13 amino acids long. CDR1 SQVTM and CDR2 ANQGSEA come from the germline V gene. V gave up 6 bases and J gave up 2 bases, with 13 bases separating them.

CDR3 DNA: TGTGCCAGCAGCTTAAGGGGCATACTTAATGAAAAACTGTTTTTT. It is translated as CASSLRGILNEKLFF. J is TRBJ1-4 and V is TRBV7-9; possible D gene TRBD1, 5 bases. Germline CDR1 SEHNR, CDR2 FQNEAQ (reference sequence). The CDR3 has 15 residues. The V end lost 2 bases, the J end lost 4 bases, and 11 bases lay between the germline ends. Full variable domain (remainder filled in from reference TRBV7-9 and TRBJ1-4): DTGVSQNPRHKITKRGQNVTFRCDPISEHNRLYWYRQTLGQGPEFLTYFQNEAQLEKSRLLSDRFSAERPKGSFSTLEIQRTEQGDSAMYLCASSLRGILNEKLFFGSGTQLSVL.

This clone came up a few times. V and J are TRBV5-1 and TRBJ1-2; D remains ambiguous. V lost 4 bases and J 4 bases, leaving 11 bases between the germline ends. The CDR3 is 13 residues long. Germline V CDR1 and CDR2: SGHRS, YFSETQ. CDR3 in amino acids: CASSPLGSYGYTF. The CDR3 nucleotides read TGCGCCAGCAGCCCGCTAGGGTCCTATGGCTACACCTTC.

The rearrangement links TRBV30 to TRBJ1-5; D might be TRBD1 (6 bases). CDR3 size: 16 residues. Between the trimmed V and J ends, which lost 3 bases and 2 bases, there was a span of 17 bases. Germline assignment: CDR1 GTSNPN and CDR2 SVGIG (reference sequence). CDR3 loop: CAWSAFTGLGNQPQHF. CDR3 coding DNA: TGTGCCTGGAGCGCATTTACAGGGTTAGGCAATCAGCCCCAGCATTTT.

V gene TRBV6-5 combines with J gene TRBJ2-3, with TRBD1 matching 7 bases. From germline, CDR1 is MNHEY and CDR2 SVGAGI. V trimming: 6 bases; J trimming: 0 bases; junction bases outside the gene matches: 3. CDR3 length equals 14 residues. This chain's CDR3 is CASRTGFSTDTQYF. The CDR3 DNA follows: TGTGCCAGCAGGACAGGGTTTAGCACAGATACGCAGTATTTT.

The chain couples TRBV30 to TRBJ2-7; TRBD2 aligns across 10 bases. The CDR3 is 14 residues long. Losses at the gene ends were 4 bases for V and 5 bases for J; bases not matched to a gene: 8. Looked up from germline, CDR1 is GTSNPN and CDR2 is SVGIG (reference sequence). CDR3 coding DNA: TGTGCCTGGATTAGAGCGGGAGGGCCCCACGAGCAGTACTTC. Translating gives CAWIRAGGPHEQYF.

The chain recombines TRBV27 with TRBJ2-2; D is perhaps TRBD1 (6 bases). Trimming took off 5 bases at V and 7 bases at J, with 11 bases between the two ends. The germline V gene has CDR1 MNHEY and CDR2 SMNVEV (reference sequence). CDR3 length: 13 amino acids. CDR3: CASSIRGSGELFF. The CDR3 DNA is TGTGCCAGCAGTATCAGGGGTAGCGGGGAGCTGTTTTTT.

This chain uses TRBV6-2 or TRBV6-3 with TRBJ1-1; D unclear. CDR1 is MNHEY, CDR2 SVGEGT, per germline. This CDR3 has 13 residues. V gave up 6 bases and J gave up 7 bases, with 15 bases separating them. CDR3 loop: CASSPGPFVEAFF. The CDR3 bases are TGTGCCAGCAGCCCCGGACCGTTTGTTGAAGCTTTCTTT.

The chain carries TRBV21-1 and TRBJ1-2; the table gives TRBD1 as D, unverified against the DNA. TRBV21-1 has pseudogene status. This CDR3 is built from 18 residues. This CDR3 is CASSTLVVRGCSRRGYTF. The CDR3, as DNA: TGTGCCAGCAGCACCTTAGTCGTCAGGGGGTGCTCGCGACGGGGCTACACCTTC.

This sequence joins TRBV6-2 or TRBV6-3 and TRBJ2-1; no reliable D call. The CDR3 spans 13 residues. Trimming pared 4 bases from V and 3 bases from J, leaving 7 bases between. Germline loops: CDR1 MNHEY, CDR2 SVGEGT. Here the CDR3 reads CASSSASYNEQFF. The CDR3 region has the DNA TGTGCCAGCAGTTCGGCGAGCTACAATGAGCAGTTCTTC.

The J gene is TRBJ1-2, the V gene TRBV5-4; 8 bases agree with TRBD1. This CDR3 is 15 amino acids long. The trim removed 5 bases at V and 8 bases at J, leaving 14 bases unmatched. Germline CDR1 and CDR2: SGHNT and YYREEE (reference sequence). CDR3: CASRPPTGDFGGYTF. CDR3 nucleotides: TGTGCCAGCAGGCCACCGACAGGGGACTTCGGCGGCTACACCTTC.

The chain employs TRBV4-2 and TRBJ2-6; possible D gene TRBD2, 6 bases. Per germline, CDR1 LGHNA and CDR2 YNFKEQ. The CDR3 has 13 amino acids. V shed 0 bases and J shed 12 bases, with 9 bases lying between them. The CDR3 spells CASSQEGTSVLTF. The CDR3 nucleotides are TGTGCCAGCAGCCAAGAGGGGACTTCCGTCCTGACTTTC.

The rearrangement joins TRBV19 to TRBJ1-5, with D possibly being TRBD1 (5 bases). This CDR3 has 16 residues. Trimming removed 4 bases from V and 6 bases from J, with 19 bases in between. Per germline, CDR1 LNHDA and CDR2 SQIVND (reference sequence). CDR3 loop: CASSSLLGGVSQPQHF. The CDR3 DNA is TGTGCCAGTAGTAGCCTCTTGGGGGGGGTGAGTCAGCCCCAGCATTTT.

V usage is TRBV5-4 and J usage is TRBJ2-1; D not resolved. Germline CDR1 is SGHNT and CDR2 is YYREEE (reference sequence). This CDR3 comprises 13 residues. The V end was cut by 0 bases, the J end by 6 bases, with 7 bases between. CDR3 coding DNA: TGTGCCAGCAGCTTGGGTACAGTCAATGAGCAGTTCTTC. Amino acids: CASSLGTVNEQFF.

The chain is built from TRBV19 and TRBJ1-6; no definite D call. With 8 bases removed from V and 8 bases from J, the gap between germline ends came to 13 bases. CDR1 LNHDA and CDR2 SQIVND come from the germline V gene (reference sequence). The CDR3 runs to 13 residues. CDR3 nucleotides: TGTGCCAGTCATCCACAGAGGGATTCACCCCTCCACTTT. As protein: CASHPQRDSPLHF.

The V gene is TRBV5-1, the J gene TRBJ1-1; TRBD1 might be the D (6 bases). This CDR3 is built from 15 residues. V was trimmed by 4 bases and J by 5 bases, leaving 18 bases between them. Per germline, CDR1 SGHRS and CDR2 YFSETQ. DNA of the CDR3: TGCGCCAGCAGCCCCACCGGGACACCTGGAACTGAAGCTTTCTTT. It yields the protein CASSPTGTPGTEAFF.

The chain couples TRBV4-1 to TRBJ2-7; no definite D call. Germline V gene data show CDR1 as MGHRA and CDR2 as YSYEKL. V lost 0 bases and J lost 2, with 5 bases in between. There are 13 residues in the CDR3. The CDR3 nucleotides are TGCGCCAGCAGCCAAGATTCCCCCTACGAGCAGTACTTC. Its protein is CASSQDSPYEQYF.

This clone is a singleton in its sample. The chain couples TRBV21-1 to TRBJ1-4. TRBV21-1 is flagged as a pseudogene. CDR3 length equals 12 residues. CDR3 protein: CASSAPNEKLFF. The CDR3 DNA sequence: TGTGCCAGCAGCGCGCCAAATGAAAAACTGTTTTTT.

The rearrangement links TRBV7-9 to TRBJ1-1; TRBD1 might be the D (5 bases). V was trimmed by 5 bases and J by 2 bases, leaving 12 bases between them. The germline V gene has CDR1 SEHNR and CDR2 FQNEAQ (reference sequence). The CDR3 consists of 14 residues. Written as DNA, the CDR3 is TGTGCCAGCAGCCATTCCAGGGTTAACACTGAAGCTTTCTTT. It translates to CASSHSRVNTEAFF.

The CDR3 sequence is CASSESVHYEQYF. The CDR3 nucleotides are TGCGCCAGCAGTGAGTCGGTCCACTACGAGCAGTACTTC. This rearrangement joins TRBV10-2 to TRBJ2-7; D not certain. CDR1 and CDR2 (germline): WSHSY, SAAADI. Trimming took 0 bases from V and 3 from J, leaving 6 bases between them. This CDR3 has 13 amino acids.

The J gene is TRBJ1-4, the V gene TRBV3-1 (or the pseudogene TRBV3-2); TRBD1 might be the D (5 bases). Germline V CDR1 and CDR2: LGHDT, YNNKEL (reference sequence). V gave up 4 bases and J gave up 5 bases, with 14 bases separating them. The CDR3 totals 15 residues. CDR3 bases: TGTGCCAGCAGCCCCTCGGGGCTTGGGAATGAAAAACTGTTTTTT. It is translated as CASSPSGLGNEKLFF.

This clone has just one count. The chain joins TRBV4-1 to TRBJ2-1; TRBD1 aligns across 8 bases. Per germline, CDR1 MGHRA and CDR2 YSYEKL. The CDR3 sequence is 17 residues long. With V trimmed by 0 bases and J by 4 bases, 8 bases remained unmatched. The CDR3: CASSQDLGRTGYNEQFF. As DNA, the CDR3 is TGCGCCAGCAGCCAAGATCTGGGGCGGACAGGGTACAATGAGCAGTTCTTC.

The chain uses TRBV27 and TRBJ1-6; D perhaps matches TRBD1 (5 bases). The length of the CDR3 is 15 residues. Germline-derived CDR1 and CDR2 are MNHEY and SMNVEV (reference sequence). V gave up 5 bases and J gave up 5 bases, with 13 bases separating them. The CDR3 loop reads CASSPIMGDNSPLHF. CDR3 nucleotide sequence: TGTGCCAGCAGTCCAATCATGGGGGATAATTCACCCCTCCACTTT.